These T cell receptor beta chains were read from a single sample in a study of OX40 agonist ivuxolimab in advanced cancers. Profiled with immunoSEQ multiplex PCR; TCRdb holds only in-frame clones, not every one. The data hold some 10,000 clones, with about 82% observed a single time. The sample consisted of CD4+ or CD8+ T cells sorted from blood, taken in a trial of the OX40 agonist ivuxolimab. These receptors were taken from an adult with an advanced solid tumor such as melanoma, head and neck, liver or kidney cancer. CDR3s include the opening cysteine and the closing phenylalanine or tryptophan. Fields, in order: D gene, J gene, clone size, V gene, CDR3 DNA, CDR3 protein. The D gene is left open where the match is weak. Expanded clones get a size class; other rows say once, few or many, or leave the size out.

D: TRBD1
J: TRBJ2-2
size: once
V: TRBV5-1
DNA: TGCGCCAGCGGATCTCAGGGGGCCGGGGAGCTGTTTTTT
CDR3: CASGSQGAGELFF

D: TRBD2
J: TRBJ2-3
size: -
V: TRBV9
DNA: TGTGCCAGCAGCTTAGCGGGGGGGTTCGGAGATACGCAGTATTTT
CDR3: CASSLAGGFGDTQYF

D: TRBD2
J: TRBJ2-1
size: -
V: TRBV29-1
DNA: TGCCGCGTTGATGGTGGGGGAGGGGCAGGAGGTTCCTACAATGAGCAGTTCTTC
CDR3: CRVDGGGGAGGSYNEQFF

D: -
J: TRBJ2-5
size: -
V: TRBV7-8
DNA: TGTGCCAGCAGCTTAGCGGGACTCCGAGAGACCCAGTACTTC
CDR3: CASSLAGLRETQYF

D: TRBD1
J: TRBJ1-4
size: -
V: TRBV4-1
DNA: TGCGCCAGCAGCCAAAGACAGGGGACAACTAATGAAAAACTGTTTTTT
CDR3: CASSQRQGTTNEKLFF

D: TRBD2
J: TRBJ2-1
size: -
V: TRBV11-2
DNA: TGTGCCAGCAGCTTATCGGCCGGGGGGAACAATGAGCAGTTCTTC
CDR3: CASSLSAGGNNEQFF

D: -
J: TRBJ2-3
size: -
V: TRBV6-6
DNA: TGTGCCAGCAGAGAGGGGGTCACTGTTACGCAGTATTTT
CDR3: CASREGVTVTQYF

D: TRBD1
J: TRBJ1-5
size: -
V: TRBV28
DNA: TGTGCCAGCAGTTGGGACAGGGACGGGCAGCCCCAGCATTTT
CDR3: CASSWDRDGQPQHF

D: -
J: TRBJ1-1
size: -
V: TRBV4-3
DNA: TGCGCCAGCAGCCAAGTCAGCTGGACTGAAGCTTTCTTT
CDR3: CASSQVSWTEAFF

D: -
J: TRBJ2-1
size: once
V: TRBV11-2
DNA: TGTGCCAGCAGCTTAGATGTAGGGAATGAGCAGTTCTTC
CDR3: CASSLDVGNEQFF

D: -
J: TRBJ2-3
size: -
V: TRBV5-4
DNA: TGTGCCAGCAGCTTGCCTGGAGGGGCAGGGGGGCCAGATACGCAGTATTTT
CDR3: CASSLPGGAGGPDTQYF

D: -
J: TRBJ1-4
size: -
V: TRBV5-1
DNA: TGCGCCAGCAGCTTGGTATCAGCTAATGAAAAACTGTTTTTT
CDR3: CASSLVSANEKLFF

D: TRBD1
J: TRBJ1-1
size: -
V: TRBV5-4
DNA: TGTGCCAGCAGGGCTACAGGGGACACTGAAGCTTTCTTT
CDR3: CASRATGDTEAFF

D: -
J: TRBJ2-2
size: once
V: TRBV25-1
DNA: TGTGCCAGCAGCCGTAGAGGTACCGGGGAGCTGTTTTTT
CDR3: CASSRRGTGELFF

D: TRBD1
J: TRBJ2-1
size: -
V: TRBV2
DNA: TGTGCCAGCTTGGCCGTAGGACAGGGGGCTAGTGAGCAGTTCTTC
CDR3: CASLAVGQGASEQFF

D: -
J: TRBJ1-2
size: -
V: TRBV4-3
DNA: TGCGCCAGCAGCCAAGTAACAGGGTATGGCTACACCTTC
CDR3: CASSQVTGYGYTF

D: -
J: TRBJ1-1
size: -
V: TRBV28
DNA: TGTGCCAGCAGGACCCAGGGTAAGGTTGAAGCTTTCTTT
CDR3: CASRTQGKVEAFF

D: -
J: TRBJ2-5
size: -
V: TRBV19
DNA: TGTGCCAGTAGTATCAATCCTCTCGTAAATAGACAAGAGACCCAGTACTTC
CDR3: CASSINPLVNRQETQYF

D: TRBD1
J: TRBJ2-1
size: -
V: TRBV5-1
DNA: TGCGCCAGCAGCTTGAATGCCGACAGGGGCCATGAGCAGTTCTTC
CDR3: CASSLNADRGHEQFF

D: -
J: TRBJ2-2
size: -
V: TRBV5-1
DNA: TGCGCCAGCAGCTTGGCGGTAGCGAACACCGGGGAGCTGTTTTTT
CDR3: CASSLAVANTGELFF

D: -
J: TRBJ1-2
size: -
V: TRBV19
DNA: TGTGCCAGTATCGCATCCGGAGACCACTATGGCTACACCTTC
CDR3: CASIASGDHYGYTF

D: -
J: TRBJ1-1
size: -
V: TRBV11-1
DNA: TGTGCCAGCAGCTTTTTTCCGAACACTGAAGCTTTCTTT
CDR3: CASSFFPNTEAFF

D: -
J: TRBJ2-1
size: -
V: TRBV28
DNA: TGTGCCAGCAGTGGAAGCAGGGGACGGCCGAATGAGCAGTTCTTC
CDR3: CASSGSRGRPNEQFF

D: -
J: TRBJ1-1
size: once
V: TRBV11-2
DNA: TGTGCCAGGCCGAGGGGGATGGGGAACACTGAAGCTTTCTTT
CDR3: CARPRGMGNTEAFF